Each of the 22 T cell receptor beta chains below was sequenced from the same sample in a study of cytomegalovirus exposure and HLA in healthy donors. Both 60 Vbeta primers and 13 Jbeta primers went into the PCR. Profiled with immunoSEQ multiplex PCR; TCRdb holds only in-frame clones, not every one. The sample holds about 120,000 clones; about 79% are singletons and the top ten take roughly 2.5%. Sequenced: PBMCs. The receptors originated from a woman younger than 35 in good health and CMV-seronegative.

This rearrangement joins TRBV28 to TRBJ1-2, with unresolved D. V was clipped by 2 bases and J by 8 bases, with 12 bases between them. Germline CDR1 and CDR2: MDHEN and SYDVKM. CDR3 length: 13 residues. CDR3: CASSLRRVRGYTF. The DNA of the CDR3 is TGTGCCAGCAGTTTAAGGAGGGTGCGGGGCTACACCTTC.

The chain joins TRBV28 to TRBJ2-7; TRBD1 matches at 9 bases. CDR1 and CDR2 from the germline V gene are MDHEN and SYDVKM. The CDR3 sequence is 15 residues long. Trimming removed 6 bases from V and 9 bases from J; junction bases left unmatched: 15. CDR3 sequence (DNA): TGTGCCAGCAGCTCCCCCGGAACAGGGGGCGCGGGGCAGTACTTC. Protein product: CASSSPGTGGAGQYF. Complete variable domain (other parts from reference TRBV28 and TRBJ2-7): DVKVTQSSRYLVKRTGEKVFLECVQDMDHENMFWYRQDPGLGLRLIYFSYDVKMKEKGDIPEGYSVSREKKERFSLILESASTNQTSMYLCASSSPGTGGAGQYFGPGTRLTVT.

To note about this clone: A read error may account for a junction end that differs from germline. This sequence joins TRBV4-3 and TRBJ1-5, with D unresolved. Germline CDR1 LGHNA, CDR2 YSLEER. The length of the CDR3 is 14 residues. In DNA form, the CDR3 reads TGCGCCAGCGGCCAAGATTTTGGGAGTCAGCCCCAGCATTTT. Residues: CASGQDFGSQPQHF.

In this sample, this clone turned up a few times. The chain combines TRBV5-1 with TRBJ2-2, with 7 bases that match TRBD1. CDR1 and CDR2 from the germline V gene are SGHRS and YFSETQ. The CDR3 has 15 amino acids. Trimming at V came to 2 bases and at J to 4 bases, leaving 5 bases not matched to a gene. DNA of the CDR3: TGCGCCAGCAGCTTACGACAGGGCGGCACCGGGGAGCTGTTTTTT. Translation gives CASSLRQGGTGELFF.

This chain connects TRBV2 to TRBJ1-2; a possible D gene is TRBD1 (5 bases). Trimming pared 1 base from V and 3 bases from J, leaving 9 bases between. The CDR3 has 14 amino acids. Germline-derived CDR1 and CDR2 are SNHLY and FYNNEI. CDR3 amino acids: CASSEVSGHYGYTF. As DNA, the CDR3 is TGTGCCAGCAGTGAAGTTTCAGGGCACTATGGCTACACCTTC. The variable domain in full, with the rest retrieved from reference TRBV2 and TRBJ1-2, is EPEVTQTPSHQVTQMGQEVILRCVPISNHLYFYWYRQILGQKVEFLVSFYNNEISEKSEIFDDQFSVERPDGSNFTLKIRSTKLEDSAMYFCASSEVSGHYGYTFGSGTRLTVV.

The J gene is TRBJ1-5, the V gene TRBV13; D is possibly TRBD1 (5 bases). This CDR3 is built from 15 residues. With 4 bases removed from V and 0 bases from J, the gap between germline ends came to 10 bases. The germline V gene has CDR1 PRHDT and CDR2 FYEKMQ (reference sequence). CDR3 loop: CASSYSTDSNQPQHF. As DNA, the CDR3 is TGTGCCAGCAGCTACTCGACAGATAGCAATCAGCCCCAGCATTTT.

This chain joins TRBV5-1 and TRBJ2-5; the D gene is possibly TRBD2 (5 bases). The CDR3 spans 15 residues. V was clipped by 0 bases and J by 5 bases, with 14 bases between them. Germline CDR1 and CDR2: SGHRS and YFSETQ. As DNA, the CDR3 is TGCGCCAGCAGCTTGGCCGCGGCACGCGGGGAGACCCAGTACTTC. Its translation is CASSLAAARGETQYF.

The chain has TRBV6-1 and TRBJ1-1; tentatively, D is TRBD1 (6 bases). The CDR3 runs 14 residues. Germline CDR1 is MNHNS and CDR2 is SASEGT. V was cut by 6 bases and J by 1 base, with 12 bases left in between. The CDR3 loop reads CASSWGTPNTEAFF. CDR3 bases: TGTGCCAGCAGCTGGGGGACACCGAACACTGAAGCTTTCTTT.

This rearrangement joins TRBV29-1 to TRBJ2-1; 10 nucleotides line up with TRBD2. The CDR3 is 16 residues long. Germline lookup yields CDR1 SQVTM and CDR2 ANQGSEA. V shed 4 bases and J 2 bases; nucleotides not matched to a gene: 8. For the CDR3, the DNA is TGCAGCGTTGTTCTTCCTAGCGGGAGTGCCTACAATGAGCAGTTCTTC. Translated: CSVVLPSGSAYNEQFF.

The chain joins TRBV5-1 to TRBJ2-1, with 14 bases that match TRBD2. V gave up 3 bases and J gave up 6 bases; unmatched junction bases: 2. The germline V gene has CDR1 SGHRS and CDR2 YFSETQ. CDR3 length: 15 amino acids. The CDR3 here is CASSSGTSGSNEQFF. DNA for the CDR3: TGCGCCAGCAGCTCTGGGACTAGCGGGAGCAATGAGCAGTTCTTC.

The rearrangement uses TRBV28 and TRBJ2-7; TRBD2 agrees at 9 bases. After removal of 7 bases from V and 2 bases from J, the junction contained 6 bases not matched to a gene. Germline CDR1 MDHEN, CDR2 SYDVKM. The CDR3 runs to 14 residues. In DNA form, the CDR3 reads TGTGCCAGCATCGTGTCTAGCGGGACCTACGAGCAGTACTTC. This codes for CASIVSSGTYEQYF.

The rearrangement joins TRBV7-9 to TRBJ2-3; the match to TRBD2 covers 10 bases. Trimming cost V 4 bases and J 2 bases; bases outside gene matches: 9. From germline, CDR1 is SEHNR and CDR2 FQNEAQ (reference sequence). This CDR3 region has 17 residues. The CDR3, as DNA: TGTGCCAGCAGCTCCCCCGCTGGACTAGCGGCCACAGATACGCAGTATTTT. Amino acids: CASSSPAGLAATDTQYF. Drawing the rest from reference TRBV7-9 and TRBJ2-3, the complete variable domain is DTGVSQNPRHKITKRGQNVTFRCDPISEHNRLYWYRQTLGQGPEFLTYFQNEAQLEKSRLLSDRFSAERPKGSFSTLEIQRTEQGDSAMYLCASSSPAGLAATDTQYFGPGTRLTVL.

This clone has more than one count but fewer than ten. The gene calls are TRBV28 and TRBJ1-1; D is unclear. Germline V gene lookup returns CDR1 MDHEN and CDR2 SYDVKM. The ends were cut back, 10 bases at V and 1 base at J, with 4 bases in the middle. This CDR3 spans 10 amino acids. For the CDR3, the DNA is TGTGCCACCAAGAACACTGAAGCTTTCTTT. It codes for CATKNTEAFF. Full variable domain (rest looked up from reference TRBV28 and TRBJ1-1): DVKVTQSSRYLVKRTGEKVFLECVQDMDHENMFWYRQDPGLGLRLIYFSYDVKMKEKGDIPEGYSVSREKKERFSLILESASTNQTSMYLCATKNTEAFFGQGTRLTVV.

The DNA of the CDR3 is TGTGCCATCAGTGAGTCGGGGGCGACAGGAATTAGCAATCAGCCCCAGCATTTT. Translation gives CAISESGATGISNQPQHF. The V and J genes are TRBV10-3 and TRBJ1-5, with D perhaps matching TRBD1 (6 bases). CDR3 length: 18 amino acids. In germline, CDR1 is ENHRY, CDR2 SYGVKD. Trimming left V 0 bases short and J 0 bases short, with 15 bases between.

The CDR3 DNA reads as TGTGCCAGTAGTCCGGGACTCCCACCGAGCTACGAGCAGTACTTC. As protein: CASSPGLPPSYEQYF. The chain employs TRBV19 and TRBJ2-7, with D maybe TRBD2 (6 bases). Germline-derived CDR1 and CDR2 are LNHDA and SQIVND (reference sequence). The CDR3 sequence is 15 residues long. The V end lost 5 bases, the J end lost 3 bases, and 17 bases lay between the germline ends.

CDR3 amino acids: CASSVGGTKAFF. The CDR3 DNA reads as TGTGCCAGCAGTGTCGGGGGGACTAAAGCTTTCTTT. This chain links TRBV2 with TRBJ1-1; D is possibly TRBD1 (5 bases). V was trimmed by 4 bases and J by 9 bases, leaving 12 bases between them. The germline V gene encodes CDR1 SNHLY and CDR2 FYNNEI. This CDR3 spans 12 amino acids.

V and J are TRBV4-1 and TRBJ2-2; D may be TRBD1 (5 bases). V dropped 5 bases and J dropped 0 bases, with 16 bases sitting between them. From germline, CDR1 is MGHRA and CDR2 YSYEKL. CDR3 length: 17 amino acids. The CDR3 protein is CASSITSGFSNTGELFF. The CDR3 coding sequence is TGCGCCAGCAGCATCACTTCAGGGTTTTCGAACACCGGGGAGCTGTTTTTT.

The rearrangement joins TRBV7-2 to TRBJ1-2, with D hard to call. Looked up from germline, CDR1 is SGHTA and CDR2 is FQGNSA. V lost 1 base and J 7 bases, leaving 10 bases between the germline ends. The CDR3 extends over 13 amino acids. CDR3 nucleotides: TGTGCCAGCAGCTTAGGGGCAGGCTTTGGCTACACCTTC. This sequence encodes CASSLGAGFGYTF.

Here the CDR3 reads CASSLSGQGDPYF. DNA of the CDR3: TGTGCCAGCAGCCTCTCCGGACAGGGAGATCCGTACTTC. V gene TRBV11-3 combines with J gene TRBJ2-7, with 8 bases lining up with TRBD1. The CDR3 runs to 13 residues. Trimming removed 5 bases from V and 12 bases from J; junction bases left unmatched: 12. Germline CDR1 reads SGHNT; CDR2 reads YENEEA.

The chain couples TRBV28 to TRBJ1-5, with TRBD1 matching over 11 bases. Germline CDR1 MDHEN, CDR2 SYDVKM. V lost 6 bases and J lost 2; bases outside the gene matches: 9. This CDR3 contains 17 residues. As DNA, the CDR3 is TGTGCCAGCAGACCGAGGACAGGGGGCTTTGGCAATCAGCCCCAGCATTTT. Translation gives CASRPRTGGFGNQPQHF.

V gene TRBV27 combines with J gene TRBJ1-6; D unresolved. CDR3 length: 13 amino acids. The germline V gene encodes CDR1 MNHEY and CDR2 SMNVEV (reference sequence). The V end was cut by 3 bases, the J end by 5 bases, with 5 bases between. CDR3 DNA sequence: TGTGCCAGCAGTTTCTTCGATAATTCACCCCTCCACTTT. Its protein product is CASSFFDNSPLHF.

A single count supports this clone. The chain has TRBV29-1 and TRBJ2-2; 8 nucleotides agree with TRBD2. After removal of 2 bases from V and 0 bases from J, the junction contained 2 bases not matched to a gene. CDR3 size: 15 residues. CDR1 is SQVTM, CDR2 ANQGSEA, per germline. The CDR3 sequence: CSVELLAANTGELFF. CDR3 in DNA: TGCAGCGTTGAACTACTAGCGGCGAACACCGGGGAGCTGTTTTTT.